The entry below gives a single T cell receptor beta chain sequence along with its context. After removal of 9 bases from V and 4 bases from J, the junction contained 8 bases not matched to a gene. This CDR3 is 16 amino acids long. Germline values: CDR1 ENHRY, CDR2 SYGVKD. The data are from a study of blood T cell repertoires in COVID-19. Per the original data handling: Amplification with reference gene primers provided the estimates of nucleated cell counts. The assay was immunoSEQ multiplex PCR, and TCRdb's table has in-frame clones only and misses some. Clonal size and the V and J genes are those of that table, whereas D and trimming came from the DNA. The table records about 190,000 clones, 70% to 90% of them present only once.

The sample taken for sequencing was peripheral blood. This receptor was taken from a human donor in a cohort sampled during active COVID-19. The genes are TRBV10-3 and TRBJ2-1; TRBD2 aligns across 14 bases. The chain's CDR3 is CAIAAWTSGGYNEQFF. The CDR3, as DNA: TGTGCCATAGCGGCCTGGACTAGCGGGGGGTACAATGAGCAGTTCTTC.